Below, one T cell receptor (beta chain) is given with its context. Its target is unknown. RNA extraction was followed by reverse transcription into cDNA, which acted as the sequencing template. TCRdb's copy holds only in-frame clones and misses some; the assay was immunoSEQ multiplex PCR. This sample has fewer than 110,000 clones, with about 60% found just once. The V gene lost 0 bases and the J gene lost 4 bases, with 10 bases spanning the gap. CDR1 SGHVS and CDR2 FQNEAQ come from the germline V gene. This CDR3 is 14 amino acids long. The data belong to a study of CD8+ T cells in alopecia areata. Findings of the study overall: There were also resident alphabeta T cells of normal skin sequenced in scalp samples.

The rearrangement uses TRBV7-8 and TRBJ2-7; unclear D gene. The sample comprised CD4+ T cells sorted from blood. The sequence was obtained from a human donor in good health. The CDR3 nucleotides are TGTGCCAGCAGCTTAGCCCCCAGGCGATACGAGCAGTACTTC. Encoded protein: CASSLAPRRYEQYF.